The T cell receptor (beta chain) under discussion was sequenced for a study of CD8+ T cells in alopecia areata. This clone was seen more than once but under ten times. RNA, once extracted, was reverse transcribed into cDNA for use as the sequencing template. The assay was immunoSEQ multiplex PCR, and TCRdb's table has in-frame clones only and misses some. The sample consists of roughly 190,000 clones, more than 55% of them appearing once. Treatment indicated: oral pan-JAK inhibitor, 5-10 mg twice daily. The sample was CD4+ T cells sorted from blood, taken at week 4, from a patient treated with tofacitinib. The clonotype originates from a human donor with alopecia areata.

The CDR3 DNA is TGCGCCAGCAGCCAAGTCGAGAAGACTAGCGGGAGACGTGGTTTGAATGAGCAGTTCTTC. Translated, it gives CASSQVEKTSGRRGLNEQFF. The V and J genes are TRBV4-1 and TRBJ2-1, with 12 bases that match TRBD2. The CDR3 is made up of 20 amino acids. V was clipped by 1 base and J by 7 bases; unmatched bases: 17. CDR1 MGHRA and CDR2 YSYEKL come from the germline V gene.